This T cell receptor (beta chain) was identified during a study of vaccination effects on CD4 cells after COVID-19. Study as a whole: Each person got two doses of an mRNA SARS-CoV-2 vaccine, BNT162b2 or mRNA-1273. A couple of convalescent patients each provided a sample, at 16 days and at one week before vaccination.

Repertoires were generated with immunoSEQ multiplex PCR, while TCRdb's copy carries only in-frame clones and drops some. Of around 26,000 clones in the sample, roughly 74% are singletons; the top ten hold approximately 16%. CD4+ T cells specific for antigen were expanded with viral peptide pools by the ViraFEST assay before sequencing. After roughly 9 days in culture, the CD4+ T cells were isolated. The person had a PCR-confirmed SARS-CoV-2 infection during March to December 2020. Wells containing approximately 2 million PBMC each were cultured with about 9 IU/ml IL-2 and about 10 ug/ml peptides. IL-2 medium took the place of half the medium on both days 3 and 7. Comment on this clone: Its antigen is not identified.

After removal of 4 bases from V and 4 bases from J, the junction contained 6 bases not matched to a gene. Germline CDR1 is LNHDA and CDR2 is SQIVND (reference sequence). The CDR3 runs 15 residues. The chain recombines TRBV19 with TRBJ1-4; 7 bases match TRBD1. This clonotype was obtained from a human donor who had a prior SARS-CoV-2 infection. The starting material was CD4+ T cells from PBMCs cultured with HCoV-NL63 spike peptides, obtained before COVID-19 vaccination. The CDR3 region is CASSRLQGSNEKLFF. The CDR3 coding sequence is TGTGCCAGTAGTAGGTTACAGGGGAGTAATGAAAAACTGTTTTTT. Full variable domain (remainder filled in from reference TRBV19 and TRBJ1-4): DGGITQSPKYLFRKEGQNVTLSCEQNLNHDAMYWYRQDPGQGLRLIYYSQIVNDFQKGDIAEGYSVSREKKESFPLTVTSAQKNPTAFYLCASSRLQGSNEKLFFGSGTQLSVL.